These T cell receptor beta chains were read from a single sample in a study of cytomegalovirus exposure and HLA in healthy donors. Sequencing used immunoSEQ multiplex PCR; TCRdb keeps in-frame clones, though not all of them. The sample comprises roughly 130,000 clones, roughly 83% of which are singletons, and 1.5% to 2.5% rests with the top ten. The sample was PBMCs. The receptors stem from a man aged 18 to 35 in good health and CMV-seronegative. Each CDR3 is given with its conserved first and last residue. Each record gives: clone size, D gene, V gene, J gene, CDR3 DNA, CDR3 protein. D genes are given only for firm matches. Expanded clones get a size class; other rows say once, few or many, or leave the size out.

clone size: .
D gene: TRBD1
V gene: TRBV5-1
J gene: TRBJ1-2
CDR3 DNA: TGCGCCAGCAGCCAGGGACAGGGGGCGTTTAACTATGGCTACACCTTC
CDR3 protein: CASSQGQGAFNYGYTF

clone size: .
D gene: TRBD1
V gene: TRBV18
J gene: TRBJ2-6
CDR3 DNA: TGTGCCAGCTCACAACTTGACAGGGACAACGTCCTGACTTTC
CDR3 protein: CASSQLDRDNVLTF

clone size: .
D gene: TRBD1
V gene: TRBV11-2
J gene: TRBJ1-1
CDR3 DNA: TGTGCCAGCAGCCCCCCGACAGGGGCGCACACTGAAGCTTTCTTT
CDR3 protein: CASSPPTGAHTEAFF

clone size: .
D gene: .
V gene: TRBV7-9
J gene: TRBJ1-1
CDR3 DNA: TGTGCCAGCAGCGTCCAGGGAACGGACACTGAAGCTTTCTTT
CDR3 protein: CASSVQGTDTEAFF

clone size: .
D gene: .
V gene: TRBV4-1
J gene: TRBJ2-1
CDR3 DNA: TGCGCCAGCAGCCAAGACCATGTGGGACTCTACAATGAGCAGTTCTTC
CDR3 protein: CASSQDHVGLYNEQFF

clone size: few
D gene: TRBD1
V gene: TRBV6-1
J gene: TRBJ1-1
CDR3 DNA: TGTGCCAGCAGTGAAAGGCCCAGACAGGGAGGAAACACTGAAGCTTTCTTT
CDR3 protein: CASSERPRQGGNTEAFF

clone size: .
D gene: TRBD2
V gene: TRBV6-1
J gene: TRBJ2-3
CDR3 DNA: TGTGCCAGCAGTGAACTAGCGGGAGTAGGGCATACGCAGTATTTT
CDR3 protein: CASSELAGVGHTQYF

clone size: .
D gene: .
V gene: TRBV4-2
J gene: TRBJ1-6
CDR3 DNA: TGTGCCAGCAGCCATTTCCCAACTCAATACAGGGCGGATAATTCACCCCTCCACTTT
CDR3 protein: CASSHFPTQYRADNSPLHF

clone size: once
D gene: TRBD1
V gene: TRBV5-1
J gene: TRBJ1-4
CDR3 DNA: TGCGCCAGCAGCCCCCGAGGGGGCTCAACTAATGAAAAACTGTTTTTT
CDR3 protein: CASSPRGGSTNEKLFF

clone size: .
D gene: TRBD1
V gene: TRBV4-1
J gene: TRBJ1-4
CDR3 DNA: TGCGCCAGCAGCCAAGAAAGGACAGGGGCCGGAAAACTGTTTTTT
CDR3 protein: CASSQERTGAGKLFF

clone size: few
D gene: .
V gene: TRBV21-1
J gene: TRBJ2-7
CDR3 DNA: TGTGCCAGCAGCAAGAAGAGCTTC
CDR3 protein: CASSKKSF

clone size: .
D gene: .
V gene: TRBV5-5
J gene: TRBJ2-3
CDR3 DNA: TGTGCCAGCAGCTCCCCTAGAGGCGGCTTACTCACAGATACGCAGTATTTT
CDR3 protein: CASSSPRGGLLTDTQYF

clone size: .
D gene: .
V gene: TRBV30
J gene: TRBJ2-2
CDR3 DNA: TGTGCCTGGAGTGTACATGGAGGGGACCTAACCGGGGAGCTGTTTTTT
CDR3 protein: CAWSVHGGDLTGELFF

clone size: .
D gene: .
V gene: TRBV7-9
J gene: TRBJ2-1
CDR3 DNA: TGTGCCAGCAGCTTAACGGGAAGACGGATCAATGAGCAGTTCTTC
CDR3 protein: CASSLTGRRINEQFF

clone size: .
D gene: .
V gene: TRBV27
J gene: TRBJ2-1
CDR3 DNA: TGTGCCAGCAGTTGGTTGCAGTACAATGAGCAGTTCTTC
CDR3 protein: CASSWLQYNEQFF

clone size: once
D gene: .
V gene: TRBV18
J gene: TRBJ1-2
CDR3 DNA: TGTGCCAGCTCAGAATCTGGGGGCGGCTACACCTTC
CDR3 protein: CASSESGGGYTF

clone size: medium-sized
D gene: TRBD2
V gene: TRBV7-9
J gene: TRBJ2-3
CDR3 DNA: TGTGCCAGCACCGCAGGGCGGGAGCCCTTCACAGATACGCAGTATTTT
CDR3 protein: CASTAGREPFTDTQYF

clone size: .
D gene: .
V gene: TRBV2
J gene: TRBJ1-5
CDR3 DNA: TGTGCCAGCAGTGAGAGGGGAGGTAATCAGCCCCAGCATTTT
CDR3 protein: CASSERGGNQPQHF

clone size: .
D gene: .
V gene: TRBV27
J gene: TRBJ2-3
CDR3 DNA: TGTGCCAGCAGTTTATCGATAGGCAGGGGCACGAGTGGCACAGATACGCAGTATTTT
CDR3 protein: CASSLSIGRGTSGTDTQYF

clone size: few
D gene: .
V gene: TRBV7-2
J gene: TRBJ2-1
CDR3 DNA: TGTGCCAGCAGCTTAGAGGCGACAGATTACAATGAGCAGTTCTTC
CDR3 protein: CASSLEATDYNEQFF

clone size: few
D gene: TRBD1
V gene: TRBV28
J gene: TRBJ1-2
CDR3 DNA: TGTGCCAGCAGTTCGGGGACAGGGGTAGGCTACACCTTC
CDR3 protein: CASSSGTGVGYTF

clone size: .
D gene: TRBD2
V gene: TRBV5-1
J gene: TRBJ2-1
CDR3 DNA: TGCGCCAGCAGCTTGCTGGGACTAGTAGACAATGAGCAGTTCTTC
CDR3 protein: CASSLLGLVDNEQFF

clone size: .
D gene: .
V gene: TRBV6-1
J gene: TRBJ2-6
CDR3 DNA: TGTGCCAGCAGAGAAGGAGTCTCTGGGGCCAACGTCCTGACTTTC
CDR3 protein: CASREGVSGANVLTF

clone size: .
D gene: TRBD1
V gene: TRBV7-9
J gene: TRBJ1-1
CDR3 DNA: TGTGCCAGCAGCTTAGTGACAGGGGGAGCTTTCTTT
CDR3 protein: CASSLVTGGAFF

clone size: .
D gene: .
V gene: TRBV7-3
J gene: TRBJ2-6
CDR3 DNA: TGTGCCAGCAGCTCGGGTCCCGCTGGGGCCAACGTCCTGACTTTC
CDR3 protein: CASSSGPAGANVLTF

clone size: .
D gene: TRBD2
V gene: TRBV5-6
J gene: TRBJ2-7
CDR3 DNA: TGTGCCAGCAGCATCCTAGCGGGAGGGCCCTACGAGCAGTACTTC
CDR3 protein: CASSILAGGPYEQYF

clone size: .
D gene: .
V gene: TRBV7-3
J gene: TRBJ1-1
CDR3 DNA: TGTGCCAGCAGCTTAACTTCGGGTATGAACACTGAAGCTTTCTTT
CDR3 protein: CASSLTSGMNTEAFF

clone size: .
D gene: .
V gene: TRBV7-2
J gene: TRBJ2-5
CDR3 DNA: TGTGCCAGCAGCTGGGCGGAGACCCAGTACTTC
CDR3 protein: CASSWAETQYF

clone size: .
D gene: TRBD1
V gene: TRBV18
J gene: TRBJ2-7
CDR3 DNA: TGTGCCAGCTCACCACCTGACAGGGGCGGCTACTACGAGCAGTACTTC
CDR3 protein: CASSPPDRGGYYEQYF

clone size: .
D gene: .
V gene: TRBV5-6
J gene: TRBJ1-5
CDR3 DNA: TGTGCCAGCAGCCCCTACAGGGAGTTGGGTCAGCCCCAGCATTTT
CDR3 protein: CASSPYRELGQPQHF

clone size: .
D gene: TRBD2
V gene: TRBV10-2
J gene: TRBJ2-3
CDR3 DNA: TGCGCCAGCAAGGGCGGGAGAAGCACAGATACGCAGTATTTT
CDR3 protein: CASKGGRSTDTQYF

clone size: .
D gene: .
V gene: TRBV6-1
J gene: TRBJ1-4
CDR3 DNA: TGTGCCACCCGGTTCGAACGGGTCACTAATGAAAAACTGTTTTTT
CDR3 protein: CATRFERVTNEKLFF

clone size: few
D gene: TRBD1
V gene: TRBV5-1
J gene: TRBJ2-1
CDR3 DNA: TGCGCCAGCAGCTTGGGGGACAGTAATGAGCAGTTCTTC
CDR3 protein: CASSLGDSNEQFF

clone size: .
D gene: .
V gene: TRBV7-9
J gene: TRBJ2-1
CDR3 DNA: TGTGCCAGCAGCCCCCCTCTAGCGATCAATGAGCAGTTCTTC
CDR3 protein: CASSPPLAINEQFF

clone size: .
D gene: .
V gene: TRBV2
J gene: TRBJ1-5
CDR3 DNA: TGTGCCAGCTCTTCGGTTTTTGGCAATCAGCCCCAGCATTTT
CDR3 protein: CASSSVFGNQPQHF

clone size: .
D gene: .
V gene: TRBV10-2
J gene: TRBJ1-4
CDR3 DNA: TGCGCCAGCAGAGAGAGGTTTGGAGGTAATGAAAAACTGTTTTTT
CDR3 protein: CASRERFGGNEKLFF

clone size: .
D gene: .
V gene: TRBV15
J gene: TRBJ1-3
CDR3 DNA: TGTGCCACCAGCAGAGATGGGGTCTCTCCAGAAGGGGGACACACCATATATTTT
CDR3 protein: CATSRDGVSPEGGHTIYF